The present T cell receptor beta chain was sequenced within a study of blood T cell repertoires in COVID-19. V lost 7 bases to trimming and J lost 0 bases, with 11 bases between them. The CDR3 is made up of 14 amino acids. Germline-derived CDR1 and CDR2 are SGDLS and YYNGEE. Assay: immunoSEQ multiplex PCR; the TCRdb copy retains only in-frame clones and omits some. Among hundreds of thousands of clones listed, roughly nine tenths were seen once. This TCR came from a woman between 18 and 29 years old with acute COVID-19. The specimen sequenced was PBMCs or T cells enriched from blood (not recorded which). The rearrangement uses TRBV9 and TRBJ1-3, with TRBD1 as a possible D gene (6 bases). CDR3 loop: CASAPGDSGNTIYF. The CDR3 DNA reads TGTGCCAGCGCCCCAGGGGACTCTGGAAACACCATATATTTT. Looking up the rest from reference TRBV9 and TRBJ1-3 gives the full variable domain: DSGVTQTPKHLITATGQRVTLRCSPRSGDLSVYWYQQSLDQGLQFLIQYYNGEERAKGNILERFSAQQFPDLHSELNLSSLELGDSALYFCASAPGDSGNTIYFGEGSWLTVV.